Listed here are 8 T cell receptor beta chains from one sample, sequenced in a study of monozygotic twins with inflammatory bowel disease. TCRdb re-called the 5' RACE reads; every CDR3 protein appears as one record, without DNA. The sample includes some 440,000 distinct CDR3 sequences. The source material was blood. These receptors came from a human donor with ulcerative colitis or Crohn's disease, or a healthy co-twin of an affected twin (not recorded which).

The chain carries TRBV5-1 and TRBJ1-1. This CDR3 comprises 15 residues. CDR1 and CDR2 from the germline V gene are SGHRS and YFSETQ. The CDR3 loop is CASSPLAGAGTEAFF. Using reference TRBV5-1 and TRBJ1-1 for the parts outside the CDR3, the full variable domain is KAGVTQTPRYLIKTRGQQVTLSCSPISGHRSVSWYQQTPGQGLQFLFEYFSETQRNKGNFPGRFSGRQFSNSRSEMNVSTLELGDSALYLCASSPLAGAGTEAFFGQGTRLTVV.

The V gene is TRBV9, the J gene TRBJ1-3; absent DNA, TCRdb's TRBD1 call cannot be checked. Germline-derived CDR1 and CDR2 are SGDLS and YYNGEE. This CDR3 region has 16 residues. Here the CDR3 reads CASSVDGGQVGNTIYF.

CDR3 region: CATSRGSGVSVKTQYF. V usage is TRBV15 and J usage is TRBJ2-5; absent DNA, TCRdb's TRBD1 call cannot be checked. This CDR3 comprises 16 residues. Germline lookup yields CDR1 LNHNV and CDR2 YYDKDF (reference sequence).

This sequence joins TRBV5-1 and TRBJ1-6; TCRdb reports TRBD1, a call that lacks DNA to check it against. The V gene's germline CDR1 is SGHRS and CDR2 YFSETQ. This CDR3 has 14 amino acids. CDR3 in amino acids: CASSLEGARSPLHF.

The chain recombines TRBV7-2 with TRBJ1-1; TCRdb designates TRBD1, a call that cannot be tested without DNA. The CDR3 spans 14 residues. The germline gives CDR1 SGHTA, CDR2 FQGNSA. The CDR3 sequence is CASSLRGSNTEAFF. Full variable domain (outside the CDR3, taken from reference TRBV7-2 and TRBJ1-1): GAGVSQSPSNKVTEKGKDVELRCDPISGHTALYWYRQSLGQGLEFLIYFQGNSAPDKSGLPSDRFSAERTGGSVSTLTIQRTQQEDSAVYLCASSLRGSNTEAFFGQGTRLTVV.

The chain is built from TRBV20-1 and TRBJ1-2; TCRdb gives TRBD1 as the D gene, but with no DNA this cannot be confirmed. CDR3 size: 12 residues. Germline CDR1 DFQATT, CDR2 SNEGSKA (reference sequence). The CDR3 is CSATGQPKGYTF.

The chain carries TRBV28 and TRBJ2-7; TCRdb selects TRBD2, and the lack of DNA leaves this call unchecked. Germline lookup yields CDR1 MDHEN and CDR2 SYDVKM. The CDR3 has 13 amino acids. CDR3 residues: CASSLGLVAEQYF.

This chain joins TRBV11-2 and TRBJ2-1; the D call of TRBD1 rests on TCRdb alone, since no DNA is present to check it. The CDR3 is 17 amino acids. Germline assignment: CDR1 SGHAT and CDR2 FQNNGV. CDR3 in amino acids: CASSFSSGTGAYNEQFF.